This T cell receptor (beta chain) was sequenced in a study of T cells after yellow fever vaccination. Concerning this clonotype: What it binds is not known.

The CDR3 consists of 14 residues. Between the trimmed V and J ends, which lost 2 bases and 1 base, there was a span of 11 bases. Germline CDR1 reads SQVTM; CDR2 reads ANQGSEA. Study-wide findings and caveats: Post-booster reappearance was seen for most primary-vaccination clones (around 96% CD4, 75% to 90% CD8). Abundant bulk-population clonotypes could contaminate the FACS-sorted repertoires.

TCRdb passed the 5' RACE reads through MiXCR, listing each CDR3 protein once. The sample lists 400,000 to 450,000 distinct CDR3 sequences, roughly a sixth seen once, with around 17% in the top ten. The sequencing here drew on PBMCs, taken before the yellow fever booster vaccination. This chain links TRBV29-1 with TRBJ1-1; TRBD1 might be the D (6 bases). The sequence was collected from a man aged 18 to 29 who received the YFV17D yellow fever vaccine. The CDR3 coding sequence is TGCAGCGTTGAAAAGACAGGACAGAACACTGAAGCTTTCTTT. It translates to CSVEKTGQNTEAFF.